This T cell receptor (beta chain) appears in the sequencing data of a study of synovial regulatory T cells in juvenile arthritis. General study results and limits: Across patients, iaTreg TCR repertoires were mostly private, partly shared with synovial Teff and blood CPL.

Synovial fluid was collected with matched peripheral blood from each patient with active arthritis. The approximately eleven donors had active juvenile idiopathic arthritis, with 3 polyarticular and 8 oligoarticular cases. A word on this clone: Its target is unknown.

This CDR3 spans 12 amino acids. No nucleotide data were recorded. In germline, CDR1 is SGDLS, CDR2 YYNGEE. Sequencing used immunoSEQ multiplex PCR; TCRdb keeps in-frame clones, though not all of them. The table gives a few thousand clones; the top ten clones make up over 9.5% of it. Sequenced sample: Treg cells from the synovium. The V gene is TRBV9, the J gene TRBJ2-3; absent DNA, TCRdb's TRBD1 call cannot be checked. This TCR was recovered from a donor aged 2 to 35 with juvenile idiopathic arthritis. The CDR3: CASSVAQNTQYF.